This T cell receptor (beta chain) was sequenced in a study of STAT5B mutations in CD4+ large granular lymphocyte leukemia (dated by TCRdb to between 2022 and 2023). At the level of the whole study: Among healthy controls, the CDR3 'QG' motif was associated with a particular HLA allele. The TCRbeta repertoires of CD4+ T-cell large granular lymphocyte leukemia patients were compared with the TCRbeta repertoires of healthy blood donors. Flow cytometry on FACSCanto II or FACSVerse showed that the purified fractions were more than 95% pure among lymphocytes. Broad study findings and their caveats: Data were not HLA-matched; higher clonality in CD4+ versus CD8+ T-LGLL could reflect the relatively small sample size. Greater clonality appeared to be present in CD4-sorted patient repertoires than in healthy CD4+ repertoires, and the difference was retained after the putative leukemic clones were removed. The main leukemic clonotypes were found to be private to each patient, although 25% to 30% of the main leukemic clonotypes were detected at low frequency in the non-leukemic repertoires of other patients.

Remarks on this clone: Its specific antigen is unknown. Base qualities are not provided; no much larger clone lies one nucleotide away.

The immunoSEQ assay at survey resolution was applied to genomic DNA for sequencing of TCRbeta rearrangements. Per the source publication's procedure: In the TCR sequencing data, the lowest productive clonotype frequency that could be detected was 2.59 x 10-5. Analyses included only productive TCRbeta rearrangements, meaning complete and in-frame sequences. Sample clonality was computed as Simpson clonality in the immunoSEQ Analyzer version 3.0. Based on frequency, clones were grouped as very rare, small, medium, large (1-20%) or hyperexpanded (>20%). Generation probabilities were estimated with OLGA 1.2.3, V-gene circos plots were made with VDJtools, specificities were looked up in VDJdb, and CDR3 motifs were identified with GLIPH. TCRdb re-hosts the immuneACCESS table, in-frame sequences only. Its copies lack some clones; in the studies checked, an unresolved V gene accounts for under half of them, and the cause for the rest is not known. V and J calls and clone size are as listed in that table; D and trimming were resolved from the DNA. The table for this sample lists fewer than 50,000 clones; 65% to 90% of them were counted only once. The biggest ten clones account for around 3% of the sample.

Healthy controls were roughly 40 blood donors whose buffy coats came from the Finnish Red Cross blood service. All TCR-sequenced material derived from peripheral blood: patient blood samples and healthy donor buffy coats. Peripheral blood mononuclear cells were isolated by Ficoll-Hypaque gradient centrifugation. CD4+ cells were magnetically purified from the buffy coats of healthy controls. The Gentra Puregene Cell and Tissue kit was used to extract genomic DNA, and a Qubit 2.0 fluorometer was used to measure the amount of genomic DNA. Sequenced input: CD4+ T cells from blood buffy coats. The clonotype comes from a human donor in good health.

The nucleotides are TGTGCCATCAGTGGGGACAGGGCTTATGGCTACACCTTC. It is translated as CAISGDRAYGYTF. The chain couples TRBV10-3 to TRBJ1-2, with TRBD1 identical over 9 junction bases. Via the germline V gene, CDR1 is ENHRY and CDR2 SYGVKD. The CDR3 runs 13 amino acids, cysteine and phenylalanine included. Solely the CDR3 DNA is kept, with 39 bases framed from the first base. V and J are trimmed by 4 bases and 5 bases, and the gene matches miss 2 bases of the junction.